This passage covers 20 T cell receptor beta chains from one sample sequenced in a study of T cells in Graves' hyperthyroidism and ophthalmopathy. Using RNA transcripts as the source, TCR beta CDR3 regions were amplified. The study used the HTBI primer set for a first-round RT-PCR of the TCR CDR3. TCRdb itself ran the multiplex PCR reads through MiXCR, one entry per CDR3 protein. The sample shows 250,000 to 400,000 distinct CDR3 sequences, 12% to 15% of them seen only once. Sequenced sample: blood. The receptors originated from a middle-aged woman with Graves' ophthalmopathy.

There are many counts of this clonotype. The CDR3 loop reads CAWRWGPTYEQYF. CDR3 DNA sequence: TGTGCCTGGAGGTGGGGGCCTACCTACGAGCAGTACTTC. The chain recombines TRBV30 with TRBJ2-7; weak D call: TRBD1 (6 bases). Germline V gives CDR1 GTSNPN, CDR2 SVGIG (reference sequence). V lost 3 bases and J 2 bases, leaving 11 bases between the germline ends. The CDR3 runs to 13 residues.

This clonotype was found many times. The V gene is TRBV19, the J gene TRBJ2-1; weak D call: TRBD2 (6 bases). This CDR3 is 18 amino acids long. The germline V gene has CDR1 LNHDA and CDR2 SQIVND (reference sequence). Trimming pared 1 base from V and 8 bases from J, leaving 24 bases between. CDR3 amino acids: CASSIGFADGGLAHEQFF. CDR3 bases: TGTGCCAGTAGTATAGGGTTCGCGGATGGGGGACTTGCACATGAGCAGTTCTTC.

The genes are TRBV20-1 and TRBJ2-7, with unresolved D. Trimming removed 3 bases at V and 7 bases at J, with 16 bases between. Germline V gene data show CDR1 as DFQATT and CDR2 as SNEGSKA (reference sequence). This CDR3 spans 13 amino acids. CDR3 nucleotide sequence: TGCAGTGCTAGCGTACCGGGCCCCGGGGAGCAGTACTTC. It specifies CSASVPGPGEQYF.

Of note for this clonotype: A much larger clonotype is one base distant, so this may be a read error. This chain uses TRBV7-6 with TRBJ2-1; 12 nucleotides match TRBD2. The junction had 12 bases not matched to a gene; V was cut back by 5 bases and J by 10 bases. CDR3 size: 16 residues. Per germline, CDR1 SGHVS and CDR2 FNYEAQ. The CDR3 DNA sequence: TGTGCCAGCAGCCCAGGACTAGCGGGAAATAGCTACGAGCAGTTCTTC. Amino acids: CASSPGLAGNSYEQFF.

This clonotype showed up many times. The J gene is TRBJ2-7, the V gene TRBV20-1; D might be TRBD1 (7 bases). The germline V gene encodes CDR1 DFQATT and CDR2 SNEGSKA (reference sequence). V shed 8 bases and J shed 2 bases, with 13 bases lying between them. There are 12 residues in the CDR3. The CDR3: CSWTGGTYEQYF. CDR3 in DNA: TGCAGTTGGACAGGAGGGACCTACGAGCAGTACTTC.

Many counts were recorded for this clonotype. The V gene is TRBV6-1, the J gene TRBJ1-2; 9 bases map to TRBD1. V lost 6 bases, J lost 1 base, and 3 bases stayed unmatched. Looked up from germline, CDR1 is MNHNS and CDR2 is SASEGT. The CDR3 contains 14 residues. Here the CDR3 DNA reads TGTGCCAGCAGCGGGACAGGGAATAACTATGGCTACACCTTC. Translating it yields CASSGTGNNYGYTF.

This clonotype was counted at least ten times. The chain is built from TRBV7-9 and TRBJ2-1, with D perhaps TRBD1 or TRBD2 (5 bases each). The CDR3 runs to 16 residues. V was cut by 0 bases and J by 2 bases, with 11 bases left in between. Germline V lookup: CDR1 SEHNR, CDR2 FQNEAQ (reference sequence). The CDR3 nucleotides are TGTGCCAGCAGCTTAGCGCTGGGGGACCCCTACAATGAGCAGTTCTTC. Translating gives CASSLALGDPYNEQFF.

Many counts were recorded for this clonotype. CDR3 sequence (DNA): TGTGCCAGCAGCTCGACTAGCGGGAGCGGATATGAGCAGTTCTTC. Its protein is CASSSTSGSGYEQFF. The chain is built from TRBV7-2 and TRBJ2-1; 12 nucleotides line up with TRBD2. Germline CDR1 and CDR2: SGHTA and FQGNSA. V gave up 4 bases and J gave up 8 bases; unmatched junction bases: 6. This CDR3 comprises 15 residues.

This clonotype was picked up many times. This chain uses TRBV12-3 or TRBV12-4 with TRBJ1-2; 8 bases line up with TRBD1. The CDR3 is made up of 13 amino acids. V shed 11 bases and J 7 bases; nucleotides not matched to a gene: 12. Here the CDR3 reads CAAGTQGAIGYTF. The DNA of the CDR3 is TGTGCCGCCGGAACGCAGGGGGCGATTGGCTACACCTTC.

As concerns this clonotype: It may be a read error: a sequence one base away is much more abundant. The CDR3 bases are TGCAGTGCTCGGGACAGCCAATCCAAACTCCCCTACAATGAGCAGTTCTTC. This encodes CSARDSQSKLPYNEQFF. This chain joins TRBV20-1 and TRBJ2-1; 7 bases align to TRBD1. The CDR3 runs to 17 residues. The germline V gene has CDR1 DFQATT and CDR2 SNEGSKA (reference sequence). V shed 5 bases and J 2 bases; nucleotides not matched to a gene: 15.

The chain has TRBV20-1 and TRBJ2-2, with 9 bases that match TRBD1. CDR1 and CDR2 from the germline V gene are DFQATT and SNEGSKA (reference sequence). The CDR3 has 14 amino acids. After removal of 6 bases from V and 0 bases from J, the junction contained 2 bases not matched to a gene. The CDR3 loop reads CSARDRANTGELFF. The CDR3 nucleotides are TGCAGTGCCAGGGACAGGGCGAACACCGGGGAGCTGTTTTTT.

This chain joins TRBV19 and TRBJ1-1; 11 bases fit TRBD1. Trimming at V came to 7 bases and at J to 5 bases, leaving 9 bases not matched to a gene. CDR3 length equals 15 residues. The V gene's germline CDR1 is LNHDA and CDR2 SQIVND (reference sequence). In DNA form, the CDR3 reads TGTGCCAGTACCCCGGACAGGGGGCAGGGGACTGAAGCTTTCTTT. Its translation: CASTPDRGQGTEAFF. Drawing the rest from reference TRBV19 and TRBJ1-1, the complete variable domain is DGGITQSPKYLFRKEGQNVTLSCEQNLNHDAMYWYRQDPGQGLRLIYYSQIVNDFQKGDIAEGYSVSREKKESFPLTVTSAQKNPTAFYLCASTPDRGQGTEAFFGQGTRLTVV.

This clonotype turned up a few times. The rearrangement links TRBV3-1 to TRBJ1-2; D remains unclear. Germline V lookup: CDR1 LGHDT, CDR2 YNNKEL (reference sequence). The CDR3 totals 15 residues. Trimming left V 5 bases short and J 6 bases short, with 19 bases between. The CDR3 loop is CASSLRTVLADGYTF. The CDR3 region has the DNA TGTGCCAGCAGCTTACGGACGGTTCTGGCGGATGGCTACACCTTC.

This clonotype was detected many times. The chain uses TRBV28 and TRBJ1-2; 9 bases are a match to TRBD1. The germline V gene encodes CDR1 MDHEN and CDR2 SYDVKM. This CDR3 comprises 16 residues. The J segment lost 4 bases and the V segment lost 2 bases, leaving 8 bases of the junction unmatched. Written as DNA, the CDR3 is TGTGCCAGCAGTTTACCCTTTACAGGGGGCGGCTATGGCTACACCTTC. This encodes CASSLPFTGGGYGYTF.

This clonotype was counted at least ten times. This rearrangement joins TRBV28 to TRBJ2-1; D is possibly TRBD2 (5 bases). With 7 bases removed from V and 11 bases from J, the gap between germline ends came to 18 bases. Germline assignment: CDR1 MDHEN and CDR2 SYDVKM. The CDR3 spans 13 residues. This CDR3 is CASIDPGGPKQFF. The CDR3 bases are TGTGCCAGCATCGACCCCGGAGGACCCAAGCAGTTCTTC. Full variable domain (outside the CDR3, taken from reference TRBV28 and TRBJ2-1): DVKVTQSSRYLVKRTGEKVFLECVQDMDHENMFWYRQDPGLGLRLIYFSYDVKMKEKGDIPEGYSVSREKKERFSLILESASTNQTSMYLCASIDPGGPKQFFGPGTRLTVL.

This clonotype was observed at least ten times. The J gene is TRBJ2-7, the V gene TRBV6-1; 8 bases are shared with TRBD2. This CDR3 contains 15 residues. Losses at the gene ends were 6 bases for V and 3 bases for J; bases not matched to a gene: 10. The germline gives CDR1 MNHNS, CDR2 SASEGT. This chain's CDR3 is CASSPEAGAVYEQYF. The CDR3 DNA follows: TGTGCCAGCAGCCCAGAAGCGGGAGCGGTCTACGAGCAGTACTTC.

This clonotype was counted at least ten times. The chain recombines TRBV2 with TRBJ2-7, with unresolved D. Germline V gene data show CDR1 as SNHLY and CDR2 as FYNNEI. V was trimmed by 2 bases and J by 2 bases, leaving 10 bases between them. The CDR3 sequence is 14 residues long. The CDR3 sequence: CASSEHPLTYEQYF. In DNA, the CDR3 is TGTGCCAGCAGTGAACACCCACTAACCTACGAGCAGTACTTC.

The V and J genes are TRBV28 and TRBJ1-2; TRBD1 matches 8 bases. Germline CDR1 and CDR2: MDHEN and SYDVKM. Losses at the gene ends were 6 bases for V and 7 bases for J; bases not matched to a gene: 16. This CDR3 is built from 16 residues. As DNA, the CDR3 is TGTGCCAGCAGCGCCCGGACAGGGCAATGGAGGAGTGGCTACACCTTC. Encoded protein: CASSARTGQWRSGYTF.

The chain uses TRBV10-1 and TRBJ1-2; the D is unclear. The CDR3 consists of 13 residues. The V and J ends lost 4 bases and 5 bases respectively, with 11 bases between them. From germline, CDR1 is WNHNN and CDR2 SYGVQD (reference sequence). CDR3 sequence: CASSVSSNYGYTF. CDR3 nucleotide sequence: TGCGCCAGCAGTGTCAGCAGTAATTATGGCTACACCTTC.

This clonotype was seen only a few times. The CDR3, as DNA: TGTGCCAGCAGGGACCTAGGACAACCGCTTAGGAATGGCTACACCTTC. Encoded protein: CASRDLGQPLRNGYTF. J is TRBJ1-2 and V is TRBV27; a possible D gene is TRBD1 (5 bases). Trimming left V 6 bases short and J 6 bases short, with 23 bases between. The CDR3 is 16 amino acids. Germline-derived CDR1 and CDR2 are MNHEY and SMNVEV (reference sequence).